The TCR beta chain under discussion was sequenced for a study of T-cell memory formation after mild COVID-19. In the study overall: TCR clusters were largely donor specific. General observations from the study: Those CD4+ clones that contracted were mainly in CM and EM (CD8+ ones in EMRA).

TCRdb passed the 5' RACE reads through MiXCR, listing each CDR3 protein once. The sample records about 260,000 distinct CDR3 sequences, approximately 8.4% being singletons. Trimming took off 2 bases at V and 3 bases at J, with 2 bases between the two ends. The CDR3 covers 12 residues. Per the germline V gene, CDR1 is LNHDA and CDR2 is SQIVND (reference sequence). As regards this clonotype: The antigen remains undetermined.

This receptor was identified in a man aged 18 to 30 who had mild COVID-19 (a few samples of this study predate the infection). Cell type and time point are not known. The chain has TRBV19 and TRBJ1-5; D is unresolved. The specimen was PBMCs or a T cell subset sorted from them (not recorded which). The CDR3 DNA reads as TGTGCCAGTAGTATAACCAATCAGCCCCAGCATTTT. Protein product: CASSITNQPQHF.